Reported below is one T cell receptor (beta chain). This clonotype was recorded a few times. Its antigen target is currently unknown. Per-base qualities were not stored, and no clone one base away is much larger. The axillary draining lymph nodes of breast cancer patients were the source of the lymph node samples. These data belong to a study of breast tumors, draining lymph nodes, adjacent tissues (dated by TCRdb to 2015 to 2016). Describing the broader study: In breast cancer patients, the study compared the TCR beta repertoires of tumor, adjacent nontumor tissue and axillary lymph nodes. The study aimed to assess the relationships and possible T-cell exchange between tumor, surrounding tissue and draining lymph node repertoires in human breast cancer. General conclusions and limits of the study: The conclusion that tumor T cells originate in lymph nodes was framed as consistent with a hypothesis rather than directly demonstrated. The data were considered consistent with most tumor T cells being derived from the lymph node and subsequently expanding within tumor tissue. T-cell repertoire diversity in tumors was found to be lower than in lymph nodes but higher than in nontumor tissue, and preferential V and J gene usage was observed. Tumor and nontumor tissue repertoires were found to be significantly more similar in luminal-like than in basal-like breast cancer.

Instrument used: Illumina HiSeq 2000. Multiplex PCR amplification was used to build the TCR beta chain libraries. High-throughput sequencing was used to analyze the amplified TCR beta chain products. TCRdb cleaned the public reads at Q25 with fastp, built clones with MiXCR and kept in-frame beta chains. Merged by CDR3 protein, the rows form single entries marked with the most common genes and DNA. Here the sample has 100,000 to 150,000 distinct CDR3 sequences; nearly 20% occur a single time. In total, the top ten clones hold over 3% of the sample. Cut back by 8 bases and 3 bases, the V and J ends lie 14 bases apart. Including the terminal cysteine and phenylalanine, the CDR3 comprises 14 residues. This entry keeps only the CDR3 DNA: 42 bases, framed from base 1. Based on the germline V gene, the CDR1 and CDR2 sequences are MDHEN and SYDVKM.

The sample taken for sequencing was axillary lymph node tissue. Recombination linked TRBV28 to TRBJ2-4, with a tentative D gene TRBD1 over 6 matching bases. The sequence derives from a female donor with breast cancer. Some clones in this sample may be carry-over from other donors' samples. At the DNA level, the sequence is TGTGCCAGCGTCCGCCAGGGGAACAAAAACATTCAGTACTTC. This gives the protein CASVRQGNKNIQYF.